The 5 T cell receptor beta chains below all came from one sample that was sequenced in a study of CD8+ T cells in alopecia areata. Isolated RNA was reverse transcribed into cDNA used as the sequencing template. Assay: immunoSEQ multiplex PCR; the TCRdb copy retains only in-frame clones and omits some. The sample lists around 190,000 clones; 45% to 70% were seen once. The sample comprised CD8+ T cells sorted from blood. These receptors came from a human donor in good health.

This clone was observed a few times. This chain links TRBV29-1 with TRBJ2-7; maybe TRBD2 (5 bases). The ends were cut back, 6 bases at V and 0 bases at J, with 12 bases in the middle. The CDR3 has 13 residues. Germline CDR1 and CDR2: SQVTM and ANQGSEA. Written as DNA, the CDR3 is TGCAGCGTGATGGACTCCCTCTCCTACGAGCAGTACTTC. The encoded protein is CSVMDSLSYEQYF.

This chain connects TRBV11-2 to TRBJ2-1; D gene ambiguous. V lost 7 bases, J lost 8 bases, and 18 bases lay in between. Germline CDR1 is SGHAT and CDR2 is FQNNGV. CDR3 length equals 14 residues. This CDR3 is CASTRRQDRDEQFF. DNA of the CDR3: TGTGCCAGCACCCGAAGGCAGGATCGGGATGAGCAGTTCTTC.

The chain is built from TRBV7-9 and TRBJ1-5; D uncertain. The germline gives CDR1 SEHNR, CDR2 FQNEAQ (reference sequence). With 5 bases removed from V and 7 bases from J, the gap between germline ends came to 9 bases. This CDR3 region has 12 residues. CDR3 region: CASSPPGQPQHF. The CDR3 DNA is TGTGCCAGCAGCCCCCCTGGGCAGCCCCAGCATTTT. The complete variable domain, with remaining parts taken from reference TRBV7-9 and TRBJ1-5, reads DTGVSQNPRHKITKRGQNVTFRCDPISEHNRLYWYRQTLGQGPEFLTYFQNEAQLEKSRLLSDRFSAERPKGSFSTLEIQRTEQGDSAMYLCASSPPGQPQHFGDGTRLSIL.

This chain uses TRBV27 with TRBJ1-4, with D possibly TRBD1 on 6 matching bases. The V gene's germline CDR1 is MNHEY and CDR2 SMNVEV (reference sequence). Trimming cost V 5 bases and J 3 bases, with 10 bases left between them. This CDR3 spans 14 amino acids. The DNA of the CDR3 is TGTGCCAGCAGTGAACGGACAGCTAATGAAAAACTGTTTTTT. Translated: CASSERTANEKLFF.

The chain is built from TRBV11-2 and TRBJ2-1; D call uncertain. The CDR3 runs 16 residues. Per the germline V gene, CDR1 is SGHAT and CDR2 is FQNNGV. Trimming left V 0 bases short and J 1 base short, with 10 bases between. The CDR3 DNA reads as TGTGCCAGCAGCTTAGATGGTTCTTGGTCCTACAATGAGCAGTTCTTC. Translation gives CASSLDGSWSYNEQFF.